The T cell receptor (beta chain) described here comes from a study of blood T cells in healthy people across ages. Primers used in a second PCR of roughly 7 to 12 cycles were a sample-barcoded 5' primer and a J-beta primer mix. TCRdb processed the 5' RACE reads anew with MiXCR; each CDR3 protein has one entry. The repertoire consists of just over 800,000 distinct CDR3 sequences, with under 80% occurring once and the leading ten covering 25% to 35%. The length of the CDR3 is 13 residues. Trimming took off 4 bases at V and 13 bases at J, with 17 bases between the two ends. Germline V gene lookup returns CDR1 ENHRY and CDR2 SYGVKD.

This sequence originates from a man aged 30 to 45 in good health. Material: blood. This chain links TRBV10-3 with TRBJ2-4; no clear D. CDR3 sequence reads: CAISADSYREQYF. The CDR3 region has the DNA TGTGCCATCAGTGCTGACTCCTATCGTGAGCAGTACTTC.